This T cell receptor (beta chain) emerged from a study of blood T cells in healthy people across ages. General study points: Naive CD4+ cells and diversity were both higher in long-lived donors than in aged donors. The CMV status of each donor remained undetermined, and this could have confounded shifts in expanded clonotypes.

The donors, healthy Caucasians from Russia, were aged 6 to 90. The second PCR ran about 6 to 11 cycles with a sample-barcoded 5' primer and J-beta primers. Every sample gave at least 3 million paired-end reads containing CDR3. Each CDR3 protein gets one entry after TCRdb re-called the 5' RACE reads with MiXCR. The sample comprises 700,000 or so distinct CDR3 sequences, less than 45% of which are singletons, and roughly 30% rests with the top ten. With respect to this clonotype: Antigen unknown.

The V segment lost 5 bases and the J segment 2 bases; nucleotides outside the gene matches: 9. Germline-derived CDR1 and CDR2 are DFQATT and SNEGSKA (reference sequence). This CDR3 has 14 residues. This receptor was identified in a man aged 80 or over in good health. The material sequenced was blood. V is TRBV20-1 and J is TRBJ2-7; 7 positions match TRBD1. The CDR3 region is CSAESPGQTYEQYF. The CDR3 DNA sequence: TGCAGTGCTGAGAGCCCGGGACAGACCTACGAGCAGTACTTC.